In its sample, the clone carrying this T cell receptor (beta chain) was seen once. The CDR3 has 16 residues. Trimming took 1 base from V and 2 from J, leaving 12 bases between them. The germline V gene has CDR1 KGHSH and CDR2 LQKENI. TCRdb's table, derived via immunoSEQ multiplex PCR, lists solely in-frame clones and lacks some. The sample shows about 2.4 million clones, 93% of them seen only once. This record comes from a study of shared clonotypes between healthy human individuals. The chain recombines TRBV18 with TRBJ1-5; D possibly corresponds to TRBD1 (5 bases). Sequencing was done on a sample of naive CD4+ T cells from PBMCs. Subset here: CD45RA+ positively selected. The clonotype was recovered from a young man in good health. Some clones in this sample may be carry-over from other donors' samples. The CDR3 DNA reads as TGTGCCAGCTCACCACAGGGGAAGGTGGGCAATCAGCCCCAGCATTTT. This encodes CASSPQGKVGNQPQHF.